This T cell receptor (beta chain) was documented in a study of blood T cell repertoires in COVID-19. Turning to the study itself: Researchers got acute and convalescent COVID-19 samples from the United States, Italy and Spain. PBMCs, B-cell-depleted T cells, or T cells provided the cDNA or gDNA that made up the material.

The method was immunoSEQ multiplex PCR; TCRdb's version includes in-frame clones alone and lacks a portion of them. Of around 290,000 clones in the sample, approximately 86% were seen once. Individuals aged roughly 18 to 95 years were recruited from approximately 24 US areas. The sequencing sample was made of PBMCs or T cells enriched from blood (not recorded which). The clonotype comes from a woman aged 18-29 years who had recovered from COVID-19.

DNA for the CDR3: TGTGCCAGCAGCATTCGGACCGGGGAGCTGTTTTTT. Translating it yields CASSIRTGELFF. This chain links TRBV9 with TRBJ2-2; D is uncertain. V gave up 4 bases and J gave up 5 bases, with 6 bases separating them. There are 12 residues in the CDR3. From germline, CDR1 is SGDLS and CDR2 YYNGEE.